This TCR beta chain emerged from a study of T cells in Graves' hyperthyroidism and ophthalmopathy (dated by TCRdb to between 2019 and 2020). Context from the whole study: Peripheral blood was collected at initial diagnosis, before any treatment. A discovery cohort of 95 to 100 patients, 43 with Graves' ophthalmopathy and roughly 59 with stable Graves' hyperthyroidism, was used to find distinguishing TCR V-J signatures. An independent validation cohort of under 20 hyperthyroidism patients and roughly 16 patients who later progressed to ophthalmopathy tested prospective prediction of ophthalmopathy. The 80 to 100 discovery patients were randomly divided into training and test sets at a 7:3 ratio. In addition, the study compared T-cell repertoires in thyroid tissue and in blood from several Graves' hyperthyroidism patients. After blood sampling, hyperthyroidism patients were treated with methimazole at a starting dose of 30 mg daily, and ophthalmopathy patients were treated with high-dose intravenous methylprednisolone. The paper reports TCR Vbeta CDR3 sequencing of approximately 130 peripheral blood samples: around 45 ophthalmopathy, under 85 hyperthyroidism and about 17 progressor patients.

Hyperthyroidism patients were newly diagnosed, had a disease duration of under 2 months, and were aged 18 to 65 years. Exclusion was applied to patients with uncontrolled infections, other autoimmune diseases, pregnancy or lactation. Diagnoses relied on clinical symptoms, serum thyroxine and TRAb, thyroid ultrasound and orbital computed tomography. Blood from progressor patients was collected at the time of first diagnosis with hyperthyroidism, before any ophthalmopathy symptoms had appeared. PBMCs were separated from under 12 ml of fresh peripheral blood using Ficoll-Paque density gradient centrifugation. Progressor patients were defined as those initially diagnosed with Graves' hyperthyroidism in whom ophthalmopathy developed during follow-up. Total RNA was extracted using Trizol reagent, and RNA quality was assessed on an Agilent 2100 Bioanalyzer. On this clonotype: Its antigen target is currently unknown. No base-level quality is on record; no much larger clone is a single base apart.

V drops 3 bases and J drops 1 base, leaving 7 bases in between. Taken from the germline V gene, the CDR1 and CDR2 loops are SQVTM and ANQGSEA. Including cysteine and phenylalanine, the CDR3 has 12 amino acids. CDR3 DNA only is kept here, 36 bases in frame from base 1. The TCR beta CDR3 regions were amplified from the RNA transcripts. The first round of RT-PCR for the TCR CDR3 was performed with the HTBI primer set and the Qiagen OneStep RT-PCR kit. Libraries were constructed in a second round of multiplex PCR, after which size selection and purification were carried out. Sequencing of the libraries was done on an Illumina HiSeq2000 using paired-end 100 bp reads. The source study handled its data this way. SOAPnuke was used to process the raw data, with reads discarded if the reads contained adapters or uncalled bases, had a mean Phred below 15, or lacked an exact constant-primer or identifier match. High-quality paired reads were merged using COPE v1.2.5, and each unique nucleotide sequence was defined as a clonotype. Clonotypes were aligned to IMGT TRBV, TRBD and TRBJ reference segments using MiTCR v1.1. The analysis included only V-J combinations with a frequency above 0.0001, which together covered more than 99% of the repertoires. The TCS score was defined as F50 (clonal expansion) divided by E x V (chaos), with BLOSUM62-based TCRdist calculated between CDR3 peptides within each V-J. Welch's t-statistics and random forest reduced fewer than 600 V-J features to under 15, which were used in a naive Bayes classifier (R e1071). TCRdb reanalyzed the raw reads on its own, using fastp at Q25 for trimming and MiXCR for clone calling, and kept in-frame beta chains. Rows matching on CDR3 protein sequence are summarized as one entry with the most common DNA and genes. TCRdb's processing, not the study's, gives the V and J calls here. Across this sample there are around 260,000 distinct CDR3 sequences, with less than 30% seen only once. About a quarter of the sample rests with the top ten.

General study outcomes and caveats: Most expanded thyroid clonotypes (frequency above 0.001) were also found in blood, which suggests that blood repertoires may mirror thyroid immune responses. Ophthalmopathy was separated from stable hyperthyroidism by a 13 V-J signature model, with over 85% sensitivity and about 81% specificity obtained in cross-validation and 80%/75% obtained in testing. No statistical method was used to set the sample size in advance, and investigators knew the group allocation. In validation, the model predicted progression to ophthalmopathy with around 71% sensitivity and approximately 74% specificity, a median of about six months before onset.

This receptor chain uses TRBV29-1 and TRBJ2-7; the D gene cannot be resolved reliably. The clonotype comes from a man aged 40-49 years with Graves' hyperthyroidism that later progressed to Graves' ophthalmopathy. Specimen: blood. The bases read TGCAGCGTTGAGGACGGTTCCTACGAGCAGTACTTC. Translated, this is CSVEDGSYEQYF.